Included here is one TCR beta chain sequence, with context. The target antigen is unknown. Frozen-stored PBMCs produced roughly 2 micrograms of genomic DNA for TCR beta libraries. The data belong to a study of cytotoxic CD8 clonotypes in ibrutinib-treated CLL. The study, taken as a whole, reports: An increase in clonality occurred at ibrutinib response, followed by a return toward baseline at progression.

Assay used: immunoSEQ multiplex PCR; TCRdb lists only in-frame clones, some missing. Of approximately 45,000 clones in the sample, just over 65% are singletons; the top ten hold roughly a fifth. Trimming left V 5 bases short and J 6 bases short, with 20 bases between. CDR3 length: 16 amino acids. Germline V gene data show CDR1 as MDHEN and CDR2 as SYDVKM. The specimen was PBMCs, collected after 24 months of ibrutinib treatment. The chain is built from TRBV28 and TRBJ1-5; a weak D match, TRBD1 (5 bases). The sequence was obtained from a human donor with chronic lymphocytic leukemia. The chain's CDR3 is CASSPTVGTQGQPQHF. The CDR3 DNA reads as TGTGCCAGCAGTCCTACCGTTGGGACTCAGGGTCAGCCCCAGCATTTT.